One sample yielded the 8 T cell receptor beta chains listed below, sequenced in a study of blood T cells in healthy people across ages. A second PCR of 7 to 11 cycles used a sample-barcoded 5' primer and a J-beta primer mix. TCRdb re-analysed the 5' RACE reads in MiXCR, keeping a single row per CDR3 protein. The sample comprises about a million distinct CDR3 sequences, roughly 51% of which are singletons, and roughly 23% rests with the top ten. The sequenced sample consisted of blood. The source of these receptors is a woman aged 55-75 years in good health.

The chain combines TRBV12-3 or TRBV12-4 with TRBJ1-1; no clear D. This CDR3 spans 15 amino acids. The V gene lost 2 bases and the J gene lost 1 base, with 11 bases spanning the gap. The CDR3 region has the DNA TGTGCCAGCAGTTTATATGTGACGGCGAACACTGAAGCTTTCTTT. Translating gives CASSLYVTANTEAFF.

This clonotype appeared a few times. This rearrangement joins TRBV5-1 to TRBJ2-5; the D is unclear. Germline V gene lookup returns CDR1 SGHRS and CDR2 YFSETQ. CDR3 length: 13 residues. Between the trimmed V and J ends, which lost 2 bases and 2 bases, there was a span of 7 bases. CDR3 bases: TGCGCCAGCAGCTTTAGTGTTCAAGAGACCCAGTACTTC. Protein: CASSFSVQETQYF. Full variable domain (rest looked up from reference TRBV5-1 and TRBJ2-5): KAGVTQTPRYLIKTRGQQVTLSCSPISGHRSVSWYQQTPGQGLQFLFEYFSETQRNKGNFPGRFSGRQFSNSRSEMNVSTLELGDSALYLCASSFSVQETQYFGPGTRLLVL.

This clonotype has a handful of counts. The gene calls are TRBV2 and TRBJ2-1, with D unclear. V was trimmed by 10 bases and J by 8 bases, leaving 6 bases between them. Per the germline V gene, CDR1 is SNHLY and CDR2 is FYNNEI. The CDR3 is 9 residues long. CDR3 coding DNA: TGTGCCACAGGCGATGAGCAGTTCTTC. It translates to CATGDEQFF.

This clonotype has ten or more counts. The chain links TRBV10-3 to TRBJ2-5; D may match TRBD1 or TRBD2 (6 bases each). The ends were cut back, 3 bases at V and 3 bases at J, with 14 bases in the middle. From germline, CDR1 is ENHRY and CDR2 SYGVKD. The CDR3 is 15 residues long. This CDR3 reads CAISDWQRGEETQYF. CDR3 sequence (DNA): TGTGCCATCAGTGATTGGCAGAGGGGGGAAGAGACCCAGTACTTC.

The rearrangement links TRBV20-1 to TRBJ2-5; D unclear. Germline CDR1 is DFQATT and CDR2 is SNEGSKA (reference sequence). Deletions cut 7 bases from V and 7 bases from J, with 13 bases between. The CDR3 length is 11 residues. For the CDR3, the DNA is TGCAGTGTGGAAGTTGTCGGGACCCAGTACTTC. Translation: CSVEVVGTQYF.

This clonotype was seen more than once but under ten times. The genes are TRBV3-1 and TRBJ1-5; 7 positions agree with TRBD1. The germline V gene has CDR1 LGHDT and CDR2 YNNKEL (reference sequence). J lost 6 bases, V lost 4 bases, and 9 bases had no gene match. The CDR3 totals 15 residues. This CDR3 is CASSPGQLLVQPQHF. DNA for the CDR3: TGTGCCAGCAGCCCGGGACAGTTGCTGGTTCAGCCCCAGCATTTT. Drawing the rest from reference TRBV3-1 and TRBJ1-5, the complete variable domain is DTAVSQTPKYLVTQMGNDKSIKCEQNLGHDTMYWYKQDSKKFLKIMFSYNNKELIINETVPNRFSPKSPDKAHLNLHINSLELGDSAVYFCASSPGQLLVQPQHFGDGTRLSIL.

Comments on this clonotype: A read error may account for a junction end that differs from germline. The V and J genes are TRBV3-1 and TRBJ2-4, with D possibly matching TRBD2 (6 bases). Germline CDR1 reads LGHDT; CDR2 reads YNNKEL (reference sequence). The CDR3 runs 15 residues. The CDR3 reads CASSHRGLSKSIQYF. In nucleotides, the CDR3 is TGTGCCAGCAGCCATAGGGGACTGAGCAAAAGCATTCAGTACTTC. Filled out from reference TRBV3-1 and TRBJ2-4, the complete variable domain reads DTAVSQTPKYLVTQMGNDKSIKCEQNLGHDTMYWYKQDSKKFLKIMFSYNNKELIINETVPNRFSPKSPDKAHLNLHINSLELGDSAVYFCASSHRGLSKSIQYFGAGTRLSVL.

The table lists this clonotype with a few counts. The gene calls are TRBV29-1 and TRBJ2-5; D is undetermined. Looked up from germline, CDR1 is SQVTM and CDR2 is ANQGSEA. The CDR3 length is 11 residues. V lost 6 bases, J lost 4 bases, and 9 bases lay in between. DNA of the CDR3: TGCAGCGTCACAGTACTAGAGACCCAGTACTTC. Protein product: CSVTVLETQYF.